This T cell receptor beta chain was captured in a study of cytomegalovirus exposure and HLA in healthy donors. At the level of the study: Most donors, about 82% of a few hundred genotyped, fell in the Caucasian-associated ancestry cluster.

Findings and limits, study-wide: As a later analysis revealed, most CMV-associated TCR beta chains appeared HLA-restricted. Presence/absence analyses assumed roughly uniform sequencing depth across donors.

The CDR3 runs to 14 residues. The ends were cut back, 0 bases at V and 4 bases at J, with 7 bases in the middle. Germline V gene sequence: CDR1 MNHNY, CDR2 SVGAGI (reference sequence). Worth noting for this clone: Its antigen is not identified.

PCR involved 60 Vbeta and 13 Jbeta primers. Here immunoSEQ multiplex PCR was the method, and the copy in TCRdb shows in-frame clones only, minus some. The repertoire holds fewer than 200,000 clones, with around 77% as singletons. The V gene is TRBV6-6, the J gene TRBJ1-5; D is possibly TRBD1 (5 bases). This sequence originates from a man between 60 and 75 years old in good health and CMV-seronegative. The sample was PBMCs. The CDR3 DNA is TGTGCCAGCAGTTACTCAGGGGAAAATCAGCCCCAGCATTTT. It yields the protein CASSYSGENQPQHF.